Presented here are 10 T cell receptor beta chains from one specimen sequenced in a study of blood T cells in healthy people across ages. A sample-barcoded 5' primer and a J-beta primer mix were used in a second PCR of roughly 7 to 11 cycles. TCRdb re-called the 5' RACE reads with MiXCR, one entry per CDR3 protein. The table shows 650,000 to 1,000,000 distinct CDR3 sequences, with approximately 35% occurring only once. Sequenced material: blood. The receptors stem from a man aged 18 to 30 in good health.

This clonotype was detected only a few times. The chain joins TRBV4-3 to TRBJ2-3; 7 positions match TRBD2. Germline loops: CDR1 LGHNA, CDR2 YSLEER. The trim removed 3 bases at V and 4 bases at J, leaving 4 bases unmatched. CDR3 length: 14 residues. The CDR3 DNA is TGCGCCAGCAGCCAGTCGACTAGCTCAGATACGCAGTATTTT. This codes for CASSQSTSSDTQYF.

The CDR3 here is CASTSRGTGFDEQYF. CDR3 DNA: TGTGCCAGCACCTCGCGGGGGACAGGGTTCGACGAGCAGTACTTC. The V gene is TRBV27, the J gene TRBJ2-5; 9 positions match TRBD1. TRBJ2-7 explains the end of the DNA better; the J call may be wrong. CDR1 MNHEY and CDR2 SMNVEV come from the germline V gene (reference sequence). The CDR3 runs 15 residues.

This clonotype has just a few counts. This chain connects TRBV11-2 to TRBJ1-2, with TRBD1 identical over 7 bases. Germline assignment: CDR1 SGHAT and CDR2 FQNNGV. The CDR3 contains 15 residues. Trimming took 2 bases from V and 3 from J; bases not matched to a gene: 6. The CDR3 DNA reads as TGTGCCAGCAGCTTACCCCGACAGGGTTACTATGGCTACACCTTC. This gives the protein CASSLPRQGYYGYTF.

CDR3 nucleotide sequence: TGTGCCAGCAGCTACGCGGAGACTGGGGCCAACGTCCTGACTTTC. Its protein is CASSYAETGANVLTF. The chain combines TRBV7-2 with TRBJ2-6; no clear D gene. Germline CDR1 and CDR2: SGHTA and FQGNSA. Deletions cut 4 bases from V and 2 bases from J, with 9 bases between. The CDR3 covers 15 residues.

This chain links TRBV7-2 with TRBJ1-5; no firm D call. Germline loops: CDR1 SGHTA, CDR2 FQGNSA. This CDR3 has 13 residues. V was cut by 7 bases and J by 2 bases, with 9 bases left in between. Here the CDR3 reads CASTLSGNQPQHF. The DNA of the CDR3 is TGTGCCAGCACCCTAAGTGGCAATCAGCCCCAGCATTTT.

CDR3 in DNA: TGTGCCAGCAGTTTTAGAGGGACAGTTTCCTACGAGCAGTACTTC. Translated, it gives CASSFRGTVSYEQYF. The chain couples TRBV7-2 to TRBJ2-7, with 7 bases fitting TRBD1. The CDR3 has 15 amino acids. The junction had 9 bases not matched to a gene; V was cut back by 6 bases and J by 1 base. The germline CDR1 and CDR2 sequences are SGHTA and FQGNSA. Looking up the rest from reference TRBV7-2 and TRBJ2-7 gives the full variable domain: GAGVSQSPSNKVTEKGKDVELRCDPISGHTALYWYRQSLGQGLEFLIYFQGNSAPDKSGLPSDRFSAERTGGSVSTLTIQRTQQEDSAVYLCASSFRGTVSYEQYFGPGTRLTVT.

This clonotype has only a few counts. The V gene is TRBV12-3 or TRBV12-4, the J gene TRBJ2-7; 10 bases are a match to TRBD1. V dropped 5 bases and J dropped 3; count of bases not matched to a gene: 7. The CDR3 is 15 amino acids. CDR3 amino acids: CASSPPGQGFYEQYF. The CDR3 nucleotides are TGTGCCAGCAGTCCTCCGGGACAGGGGTTCTACGAGCAGTACTTC.

This chain links TRBV29-1 with TRBJ2-3, with 7 bases matching TRBD1. Germline CDR1 reads SQVTM; CDR2 reads ANQGSEA. This CDR3 spans 16 amino acids. Germline trimming cut 3 bases from V and 6 bases from J; bases unmatched to any gene: 15. Written as DNA, the CDR3 is TGCAGCGTTGATCGTGCGGACAGGTGGGGTGAGGATACGCAGTATTTT. Amino acid sequence: CSVDRADRWGEDTQYF.

The table lists this clonotype with many counts. V gene TRBV20-1 combines with J gene TRBJ2-3; weak D call: TRBD1 (5 bases). Trimming stripped 0 bases from V and 8 bases from J, with 15 bases between. Germline loops: CDR1 DFQATT, CDR2 SNEGSKA (reference sequence). The CDR3 loop spans 14 amino acids. The CDR3 coding sequence is TGCAGTGCTAGAGAGGGAAGGACACACATTACGCAGTATTTT. Encoded protein: CSAREGRTHITQYF.

In this sample, this clonotype turned up a few times. The chain recombines TRBV7-2 with TRBJ2-1; D not resolved. The CDR3 extends over 12 amino acids. CDR1 and CDR2 from the germline V gene are SGHTA and FQGNSA. Trimming removed 0 bases at V and 10 bases at J, with 7 bases between. This CDR3 is CASSLAGMEQFF. The CDR3 region has the DNA TGTGCCAGCAGCTTAGCGGGGATGGAGCAGTTCTTC.